This section outlines one TCR beta chain sequence together with its context. The data stem from a study of cytomegalovirus exposure and HLA in healthy donors. Study-wide context: The early release's HLA-typed donors yielded 78 million or so unique TCRs.

V lost 3 bases and J lost 5; bases outside the gene matches: 3. Germline loops: CDR1 SGHTA, CDR2 FQGNSA. This CDR3 spans 13 amino acids. With 60 Vbeta and 13 Jbeta primers, the PCR was carried out. Assay used: immunoSEQ multiplex PCR; TCRdb lists only in-frame clones, some missing. The profile shows around 130,000 clones, 61% of them singletons. The TCR was taken from a male donor in good health and CMV-seronegative. The rearrangement uses TRBV7-2 and TRBJ1-1, with 7 bases identical to TRBD1. Sequencing was carried out using PBMCs. The CDR3 sequence is CASSLTGRTEAFF. The CDR3 coding sequence is TGTGCCAGCAGCTTGACAGGGAGGACTGAAGCTTTCTTT. The full variable domain, rest sourced from reference TRBV7-2 and TRBJ1-1, is GAGVSQSPSNKVTEKGKDVELRCDPISGHTALYWYRQSLGQGLEFLIYFQGNSAPDKSGLPSDRFSAERTGGSVSTLTIQRTQQEDSAVYLCASSLTGRTEAFFGQGTRLTVV.